These 32 T cell receptor beta chains came from one sample sequenced in a study of Graves' ophthalmopathy and Graves' hyperthyroidism. Amplification from RNA transcripts yielded the TCR beta CDR3 regions. RT-PCR with HTBI primers came first, then second-round multiplex PCR. Each CDR3 protein gets one entry after TCRdb re-called the multiplex PCR reads with MiXCR. The sample lists about 400,000 distinct CDR3 sequences; more than 20% were seen once. The sequenced sample was peripheral blood. The receptor source for this set is a woman younger than 30 with stable Graves' hyperthyroidism.

V gene TRBV19 combines with J gene TRBJ1-1; 8 bases line up with TRBD1. Germline V gene sequence: CDR1 LNHDA, CDR2 SQIVND (reference sequence). The trim removed 7 bases at V and 4 bases at J, leaving 5 bases unmatched. The CDR3 is 13 amino acids. DNA for the CDR3: TGTGCCAGTAAGATTGACAGGGGCACTGAAGCTTTCTTT. Amino acids: CASKIDRGTEAFF.

At least ten counts were recorded for this clonotype. CDR3 bases: TGCAGCGTTGGACTGGGATACGAGCAGTACTTC. Its translation is CSVGLGYEQYF. The J gene is TRBJ2-7, the V gene TRBV29-1, with D unclear. The length of the CDR3 is 11 residues. Looked up from germline, CDR1 is SQVTM and CDR2 is ANQGSEA. Trimming removed 4 bases at V and 4 bases at J, with 8 bases between.

CDR3 residues: CASSLYGDGYTF. The CDR3 bases are TGTGCCAGCAGTTTATACGGGGATGGCTACACCTTC. This sequence joins TRBV6-5 and TRBJ1-2; D not resolved. The germline gives CDR1 MNHEY, CDR2 SVGAGI. V lost 4 bases and J 6 bases, leaving 9 bases between the germline ends. The CDR3 is made up of 12 amino acids.

This clonotype was counted ten times or more. This chain uses TRBV6-1 with TRBJ2-4; D is unresolved. Germline CDR1 is MNHNS and CDR2 is SASEGT. Trimming took 5 bases from V and 7 from J, leaving 12 bases between them. The CDR3 length is 13 residues. The CDR3 loop is CASSLQTVNIQYF. The CDR3 region has the DNA TGTGCCAGCAGTCTGCAGACTGTTAACATTCAGTACTTC.

In this sample, this clonotype turned up many times. The chain recombines TRBV20-1 with TRBJ1-2; tentative D call: TRBD1 (6 bases). The CDR3 totals 13 residues. V was clipped by 1 base and J by 5 bases, with 11 bases between them. Per germline, CDR1 DFQATT and CDR2 SNEGSKA (reference sequence). The CDR3: CSARGQGPYGYTF. CDR3 coding DNA: TGCAGTGCTAGAGGGCAGGGGCCTTATGGCTACACCTTC.

This clonotype was recorded many times. The rearrangement joins TRBV6-1 to TRBJ1-2, with D tentatively TRBD1 (5 bases). CDR3 length equals 13 residues. Germline CDR1 reads MNHNS; CDR2 reads SASEGT. Trimming stripped 7 bases from V and 8 bases from J, with 17 bases between. This chain's CDR3 is CASNPRAGRGYTF. DNA of the CDR3: TGTGCCAGCAATCCCCGGGCAGGGAGAGGCTACACCTTC.

This clonotype was recorded many times. The J gene is TRBJ2-5, the V gene TRBV30; 11 bases fit TRBD2. The CDR3 loop spans 14 amino acids. The trim removed 2 bases at V and 4 bases at J, leaving 3 bases unmatched. Per germline, CDR1 GTSNPN and CDR2 SVGIG (reference sequence). CDR3 residues: CAWSPLAGGETQYF. CDR3 nucleotides: TGTGCCTGGAGTCCCCTAGCGGGAGGAGAGACCCAGTACTTC.

This clonotype has ten or more counts. This chain connects TRBV6-1 to TRBJ2-7, with 10 bases fitting TRBD2. With V trimmed by 6 bases and J by 0 bases, 5 bases remained unmatched. There are 15 residues in the CDR3. The germline V gene has CDR1 MNHNS and CDR2 SASEGT. The CDR3 region has the DNA TGTGCCAGCAGGCCTAGCGGGGGCCGCTCCTACGAGCAGTACTTC. Translation: CASRPSGGRSYEQYF.

This clonotype was seen at least ten times. The gene calls are TRBV12-3 or TRBV12-4 and TRBJ2-7; possibly TRBD1 or TRBD2 for D (5 bases each). Trimming removed 6 bases from V and 2 bases from J, with 17 bases in between. This CDR3 region has 15 residues. CDR3 DNA: TGTGCCAGCAGACCTACCCGGGACCGGGCCTACGAGCAGTACTTC. Its translation is CASRPTRDRAYEQYF.

This clonotype showed up many times. This chain connects TRBV30 to TRBJ1-1; D unclear. The CDR3 is 13 amino acids. Germline V gene lookup returns CDR1 GTSNPN and CDR2 SVGIG (reference sequence). V lost 5 bases, J lost 3 bases, and 13 bases lay in between. CDR3 region: CAWGPEGYTEAFF. CDR3 nucleotide sequence: TGTGCCTGGGGACCCGAGGGATACACTGAAGCTTTCTTT.

This clonotype was counted ten times or more. In DNA, the CDR3 is TGTGCTAGTGGTTTGGCCCCAGGTAACTATGGCTACACCTTC. This codes for CASGLAPGNYGYTF. The chain has TRBV12-5 and TRBJ1-2; D is undetermined. The CDR3 spans 14 residues. Between the trimmed V and J ends, which lost 1 base and 1 base, there was a span of 7 bases. Germline V gives CDR1 LGHNT, CDR2 FRNRAP.

CDR3 DNA sequence: TGTGCCAGCAGCTTGGGGTGGGATGGAGAGACCCAGTACTTC. Residues: CASSLGWDGETQYF. The chain has TRBV7-8 and TRBJ2-5; no reliable D call. The germline V gene has CDR1 SGHVS and CDR2 FQNEAQ. This CDR3 contains 14 residues. Trimming pared 3 bases from V and 4 bases from J, leaving 12 bases between.

This clonotype was seen at least ten times. The chain employs TRBV4-1 and TRBJ1-5; tentatively, D is TRBD1 (5 bases). There are 14 residues in the CDR3. V was cut by 1 base and J by 4 bases, with 8 bases left in between. Germline CDR1 is MGHRA and CDR2 is YSYEKL. The CDR3 loop is CASSQVGGNQPQHF. CDR3 in DNA: TGCGCCAGCAGCCAAGTTGGGGGTAATCAGCCCCAGCATTTT.

This clonotype occurred many times. The chain carries TRBV6-2 or TRBV6-3 and TRBJ2-7, with a weak D call TRBD1 (6 bases). The ends were cut back, 6 bases at V and 2 bases at J, with 14 bases in the middle. The germline V gene has CDR1 MNHEY and CDR2 SVGEGT. The CDR3 consists of 14 residues. The CDR3 sequence: CASSPHRTAYEQYF. DNA for the CDR3: TGTGCCAGCAGCCCCCACCGGACAGCCTACGAGCAGTACTTC.

This clonotype was observed many times. This chain uses TRBV6-1 with TRBJ1-6; 8 bases are a match to TRBD1. Unmatched junction bases numbered 0, after V lost 5 bases and J lost 6 bases. Germline V gene lookup returns CDR1 MNHNS and CDR2 SASEGT. The CDR3 totals 13 residues. The CDR3 region is CASSTGGNSPLHF. CDR3 DNA: TGTGCCAGCAGTACAGGGGGTAATTCACCCCTCCACTTT.

This clonotype showed up many times. The chain recombines TRBV15 with TRBJ2-7; tentatively, D is TRBD1 or TRBD2 (5 bases each). Trimming removed 1 base from V and 2 bases from J, with 9 bases in between. The CDR3 consists of 14 residues. CDR1 is LNHNV, CDR2 YYDKDF, per germline (reference sequence). This chain's CDR3 is CATSRAGPTYEQYF. Here the CDR3 DNA reads TGTGCCACCAGCAGAGCGGGACCCACCTACGAGCAGTACTTC.

Many counts were recorded for this clonotype. The junction differs from germline at one of its ends, possibly a read error. The chain combines TRBV20-1 with TRBJ1-1; unclear D gene. Germline V gene sequence: CDR1 DFQATT, CDR2 SNEGSKA (reference sequence). This CDR3 is 14 amino acids long. Written as DNA, the CDR3 is TGCAGTGCTAGCGGGCCGATGGGGAACACTGGAGCTTTCTTT. It encodes CSASGPMGNTGAFF.

This clonotype was counted at least ten times. This may stem from a read error, because a much larger clone lies one nucleotide away. The V and J genes are TRBV2 and TRBJ2-7; TRBD1 agrees at 8 bases. This CDR3 comprises 13 residues. V was clipped by 6 bases and J by 3 bases; unmatched bases: 4. The V gene's germline CDR1 is SNHLY and CDR2 FYNNEI. CDR3 coding DNA: TGTGCCAGCAGGGGGACAGGAGTCTACGAGCAGTACTTC. This encodes CASRGTGVYEQYF. The whole variable domain, filled in from reference TRBV2 and TRBJ2-7, reads EPEVTQTPSHQVTQMGQEVILRCVPISNHLYFYWYRQILGQKVEFLVSFYNNEISEKSEIFDDQFSVERPDGSNFTLKIRSTKLEDSAMYFCASRGTGVYEQYFGPGTRLTVT.

This clonotype was found many times. J is TRBJ1-2 and V is TRBV10-2; D is uncertain. The V gene lost 6 bases and the J gene lost 8 bases, with 13 bases spanning the gap. The CDR3 consists of 12 residues. Per germline, CDR1 WSHSY and CDR2 SAAADI. The CDR3 loop reads CASSPRMKGYTF. The CDR3 DNA follows: TGCGCCAGCAGCCCCCGGATGAAGGGCTACACCTTC.

This clonotype was detected many times. J is TRBJ2-7 and V is TRBV20-1; 9 bases are shared with TRBD2. Germline V CDR1 and CDR2: DFQATT, SNEGSKA (reference sequence). V lost 1 base to trimming and J lost 7 bases; unmatched junction nucleotides: 8. The CDR3 is 14 amino acids. This CDR3 is CSARVGGRAGEQYF. CDR3 sequence (DNA): TGCAGTGCTAGAGTGGGCGGGAGGGCCGGAGAGCAGTACTTC.

This clonotype turned up a few times. This rearrangement joins TRBV20-1 to TRBJ2-7; D gene ambiguous. The germline V gene encodes CDR1 DFQATT and CDR2 SNEGSKA (reference sequence). The ends were cut back, 1 base at V and 4 bases at J, with 8 bases in the middle. The CDR3 has 12 amino acids. The CDR3 coding sequence is TGCAGTGCTAGAGTTCAAGGGTACGAGCAGTACTTC. Its translation is CSARVQGYEQYF.

The table lists this clonotype with many counts. The V and J genes are TRBV27 and TRBJ2-2; 13 nucleotides line up with TRBD2. V shed 0 bases and J 1 base; nucleotides not matched to a gene: 5. CDR1 is MNHEY and CDR2 is SMNVEV in the germline V gene (reference sequence). This CDR3 comprises 19 residues. The CDR3 loop reads CASSLSGLAGLLNTGELFF. The CDR3 nucleotides are TGTGCCAGCAGTTTATCGGGACTAGCGGGACTATTGAACACCGGGGAGCTGTTTTTT.

This clonotype has ten or more counts. This chain joins TRBV7-2 and TRBJ2-7; possibly TRBD2 for D (6 bases). CDR1 and CDR2 (germline): SGHTA, FQGNSA. Between the trimmed V and J ends, which lost 5 bases and 6 bases, there was a span of 20 bases. The CDR3 is 15 residues long. The CDR3, as DNA: TGTGCCAGCAGCACTAGCCCAGGGATGTGGTCCGAGCAGTACTTC. This encodes CASSTSPGMWSEQYF.

This clonotype was detected ten times or more. The rearrangement uses TRBV6-5 and TRBJ2-2; D perhaps matches TRBD1 (7 bases). This CDR3 comprises 15 residues. The V and J ends lost 3 bases and 5 bases respectively, with 13 bases between them. Germline CDR1 and CDR2: MNHEY and SVGAGI. CDR3 sequence reads: CASSYSGGKTGELFF. CDR3 bases: TGTGCCAGCAGTTATTCAGGGGGGAAGACCGGGGAGCTGTTTTTT.

This clonotype was picked up many times. V is TRBV6-5 and J is TRBJ2-6; D remains ambiguous. Germline values: CDR1 MNHEY, CDR2 SVGAGI. V gave up 3 bases and J gave up 2 bases, with 5 bases separating them. The CDR3 sequence is 14 residues long. In DNA, the CDR3 is TGTGCCAGCAGTTATCGGACTGGGGCCAACGTCCTGACTTTC. Translation: CASSYRTGANVLTF.

This clonotype occurred many times. The genes are TRBV29-1 and TRBJ2-7, with D hard to call. CDR1 and CDR2 from the germline V gene are SQVTM and ANQGSEA. This CDR3 is built from 12 residues. V was clipped by 7 bases and J by 4 bases, with 14 bases between them. The CDR3 nucleotides are TGCAGCGCCCGTGGGGATCTATACGAGCAGTACTTC. This sequence encodes CSARGDLYEQYF.

This clonotype came up many times. This sequence joins TRBV7-2 and TRBJ2-4; TRBD2 matches at 9 bases. Germline CDR1 SGHTA, CDR2 FQGNSA. V lost 2 bases to trimming and J lost 2 bases; unmatched junction nucleotides: 13. CDR3 length equals 19 residues. The CDR3 DNA reads TGTGCCAGCAGCTTAACGCGAGCTAGCGGGGACGTACCCAAAAACATTCAGTACTTC. Translating it yields CASSLTRASGDVPKNIQYF.

Ten or more counts support this clonotype. The chain recombines TRBV6-1 with TRBJ2-7, with 10 bases matching TRBD2. The trim removed 6 bases at V and 4 bases at J, leaving 12 bases unmatched. This CDR3 contains 16 residues. Germline V gene sequence: CDR1 MNHNS, CDR2 SASEGT. The CDR3 nucleotides are TGTGCCAGCAGAGAATGGCTAGCGGGAGATGGGTACGAGCAGTACTTC. Its translation is CASREWLAGDGYEQYF.

This clonotype showed up many times. The rearrangement links TRBV28 to TRBJ2-4, with D possibly matching TRBD2 (6 bases). The CDR3 consists of 12 residues. Per germline, CDR1 MDHEN and CDR2 SYDVKM. V dropped 3 bases and J dropped 12 bases, with 12 bases sitting between them. DNA for the CDR3: TGTGCCAGCAGTTTGGGACTTTTGGGTCAGTACTTC. Protein: CASSLGLLGQYF.

This clonotype was seen at least ten times. The rearrangement joins TRBV27 to TRBJ1-2, with a tentative D call TRBD1 (6 bases). With 2 bases removed from V and 5 bases from J, the gap between germline ends came to 15 bases. Germline V CDR1 and CDR2: MNHEY, SMNVEV (reference sequence). The CDR3 is 15 amino acids. The CDR3 loop is CASSLLGGAWYGYTF. CDR3 DNA sequence: TGTGCCAGCAGTTTACTCGGGGGGGCGTGGTATGGCTACACCTTC.

In its sample, this clonotype was seen many times. V gene TRBV28 combines with J gene TRBJ1-6, with a weak D call TRBD1 (5 bases). The CDR3 contains 16 residues. Trimming left V 7 bases short and J 9 bases short, with 22 bases between. In germline, CDR1 is MDHEN, CDR2 SYDVKM. The CDR3 DNA sequence: TGTGCCAGCACCCGGGACGGTACATTGGTTGGTTCACCCCTCCACTTT. Its protein product is CASTRDGTLVGSPLHF.

The chain uses TRBV12-3 or TRBV12-4 and TRBJ1-2, with a possible D match to TRBD1 (5 bases). This CDR3 contains 13 residues. Between the trimmed V and J ends, which lost 4 bases and 8 bases, there was a span of 14 bases. In DNA form, the CDR3 reads TGTGCCAGCAGTTCCCCCCCAGGGAACGGCTACACCTTC. Amino acids: CASSSPPGNGYTF.